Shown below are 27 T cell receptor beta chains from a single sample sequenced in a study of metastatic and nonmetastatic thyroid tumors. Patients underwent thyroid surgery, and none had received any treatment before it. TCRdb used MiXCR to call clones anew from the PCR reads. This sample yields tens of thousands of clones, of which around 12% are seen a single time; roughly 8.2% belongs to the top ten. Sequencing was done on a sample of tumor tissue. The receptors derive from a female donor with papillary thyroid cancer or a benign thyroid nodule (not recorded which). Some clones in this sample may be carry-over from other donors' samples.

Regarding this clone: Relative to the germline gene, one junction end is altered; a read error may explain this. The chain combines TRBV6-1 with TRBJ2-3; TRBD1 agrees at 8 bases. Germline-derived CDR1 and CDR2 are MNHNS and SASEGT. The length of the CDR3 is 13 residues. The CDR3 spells CASRPTGVRTRYF. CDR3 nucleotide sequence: TGTGCCAGCAGGCCGACAGGGGTTAGGACGCGGTATTTT.

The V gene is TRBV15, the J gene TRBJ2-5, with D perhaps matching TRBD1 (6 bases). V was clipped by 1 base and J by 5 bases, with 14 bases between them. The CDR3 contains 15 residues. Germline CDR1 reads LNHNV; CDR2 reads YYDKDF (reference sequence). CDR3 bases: TGTGCCACCAGCAGAGTCCACAGGGACGATGAGACCCAGTACTTC. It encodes CATSRVHRDDETQYF.

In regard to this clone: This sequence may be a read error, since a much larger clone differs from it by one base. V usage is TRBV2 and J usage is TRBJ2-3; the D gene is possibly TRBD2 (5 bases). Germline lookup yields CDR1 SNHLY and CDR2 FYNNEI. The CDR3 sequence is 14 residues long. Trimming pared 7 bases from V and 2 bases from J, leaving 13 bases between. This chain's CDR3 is CASKVTKATDTQYF. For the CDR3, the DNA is TGTGCCAGCAAAGTGACTAAGGCCACAGATACGCAGTATTTT.

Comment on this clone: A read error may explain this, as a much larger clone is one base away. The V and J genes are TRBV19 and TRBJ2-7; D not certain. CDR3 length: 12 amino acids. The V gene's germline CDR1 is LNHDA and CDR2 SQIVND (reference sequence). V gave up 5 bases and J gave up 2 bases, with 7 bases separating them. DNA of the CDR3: TGTGCCAGTAGTTCGTGTCCCTACGAGCAGTACTTC. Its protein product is CASSSCPYEQYF.

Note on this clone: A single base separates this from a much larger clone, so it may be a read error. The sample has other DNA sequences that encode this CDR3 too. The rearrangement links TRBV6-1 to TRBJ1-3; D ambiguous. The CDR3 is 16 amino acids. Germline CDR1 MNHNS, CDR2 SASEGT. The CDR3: CASSERRTDSGNTIYF. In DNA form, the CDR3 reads TGCGCCAGCAGTGAACGTAGGACGGACTCTGGAAACACCATATATTTT.

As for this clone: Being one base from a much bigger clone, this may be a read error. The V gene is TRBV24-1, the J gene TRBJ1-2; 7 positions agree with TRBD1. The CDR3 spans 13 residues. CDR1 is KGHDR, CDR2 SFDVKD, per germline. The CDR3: CATSGDRDYVYTF. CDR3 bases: TGTGCCACCAGTGGAGACAGGGACTATGTCTACACCTTC.

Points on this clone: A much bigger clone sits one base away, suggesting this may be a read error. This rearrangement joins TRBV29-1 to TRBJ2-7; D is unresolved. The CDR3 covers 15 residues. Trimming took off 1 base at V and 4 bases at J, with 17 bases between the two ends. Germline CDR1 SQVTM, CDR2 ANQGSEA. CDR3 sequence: CSVEGERSNYYEQYF. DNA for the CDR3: TGCAGCGTTGAAGGGGAAAGGTCAAACTATTACGAGCAGTACTTC.

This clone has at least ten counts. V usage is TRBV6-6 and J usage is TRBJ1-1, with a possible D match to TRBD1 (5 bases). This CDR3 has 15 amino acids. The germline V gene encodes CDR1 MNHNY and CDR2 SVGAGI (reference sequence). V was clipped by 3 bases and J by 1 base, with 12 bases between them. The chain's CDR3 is CASSYLRGWNTEAFF. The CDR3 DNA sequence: TGTGCCAGCAGTTATTTGCGGGGGTGGAACACTGAAGCTTTCTTT.

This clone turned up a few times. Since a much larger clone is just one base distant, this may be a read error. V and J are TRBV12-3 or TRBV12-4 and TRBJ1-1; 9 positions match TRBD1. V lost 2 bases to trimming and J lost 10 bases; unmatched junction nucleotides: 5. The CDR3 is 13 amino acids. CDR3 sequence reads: CASSLTGGMGAFF. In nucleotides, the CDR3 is TGTGCCAGCAGTTTAACAGGGGGCATGGGAGCTTTCTTT.

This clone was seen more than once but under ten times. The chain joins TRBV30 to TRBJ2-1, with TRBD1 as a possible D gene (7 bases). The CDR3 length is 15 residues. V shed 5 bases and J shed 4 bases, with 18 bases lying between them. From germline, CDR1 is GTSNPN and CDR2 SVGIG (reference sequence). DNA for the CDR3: TGTGCCTGGGGCAATCAGGGGGGCTATTACAATGAGCAGTTCTTC. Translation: CAWGNQGGYYNEQFF.

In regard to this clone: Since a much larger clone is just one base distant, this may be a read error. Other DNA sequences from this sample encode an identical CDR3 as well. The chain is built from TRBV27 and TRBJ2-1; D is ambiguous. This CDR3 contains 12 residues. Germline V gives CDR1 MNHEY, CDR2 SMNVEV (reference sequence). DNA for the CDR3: TGTGCCAGCAGTTTGTTGTGGCGTGATCTGGTCTTC. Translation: CASSLLWRDLVF.

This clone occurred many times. CDR3 residues: CASSTHFGTSGRTRDTQYF. CDR3 sequence (DNA): TGTGCCAGCAGCACTCACTTCGGGACTAGCGGGAGGACTCGAGATACGCAGTATTTT. The J gene is TRBJ2-3, the V gene TRBV13; 15 bases map to TRBD2. The V segment lost 5 bases and the J segment 5 bases; nucleotides outside the gene matches: 14. This CDR3 comprises 19 residues. Germline V gene data show CDR1 as PRHDT and CDR2 as FYEKMQ (reference sequence).

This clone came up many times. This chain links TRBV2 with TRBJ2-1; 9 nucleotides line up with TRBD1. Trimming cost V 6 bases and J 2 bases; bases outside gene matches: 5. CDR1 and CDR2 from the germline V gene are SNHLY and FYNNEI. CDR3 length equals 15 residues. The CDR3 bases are TGTGCCAGCAGACTGGGACAGGGTCCCTACAATGAGCAGTTCTTC. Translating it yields CASRLGQGPYNEQFF.

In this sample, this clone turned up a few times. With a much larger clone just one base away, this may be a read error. The CDR3 loop reads CSAMTGKNEQYF. In DNA, the CDR3 is TGCAGTGCTATGACTGGGAAGAACGAGCAGTACTTC. The rearrangement links TRBV20-1 to TRBJ2-7; no firm D call. Germline CDR1 reads DFQATT; CDR2 reads SNEGSKA (reference sequence). The CDR3 has 12 residues. V lost 4 bases and J 5 bases, leaving 12 bases between the germline ends.

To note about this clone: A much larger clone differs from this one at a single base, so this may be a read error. The CDR3 DNA follows: TGCAGTGCTAGAGATCGGCAGGCGTTCTATGGCTACACCTTC. It translates to CSARDRQAFYGYTF. The rearrangement joins TRBV20-1 to TRBJ1-2; D is unresolved. The ends were cut back, 0 bases at V and 4 bases at J, with 12 bases in the middle. CDR3 size: 14 residues. The germline gives CDR1 DFQATT, CDR2 SNEGSKA (reference sequence).

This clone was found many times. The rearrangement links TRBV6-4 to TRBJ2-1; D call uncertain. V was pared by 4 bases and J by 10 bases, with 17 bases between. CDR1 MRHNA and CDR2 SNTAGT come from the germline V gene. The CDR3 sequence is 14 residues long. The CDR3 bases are TGTGCCAGCAGTGTCGACCCAGGTTTTACGGAGCAGTTCTTC. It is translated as CASSVDPGFTEQFF.

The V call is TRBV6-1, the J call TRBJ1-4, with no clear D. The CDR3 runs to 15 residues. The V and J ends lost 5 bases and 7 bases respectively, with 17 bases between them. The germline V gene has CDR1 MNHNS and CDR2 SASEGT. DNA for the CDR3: TGTGCCAGCAGTTTAGCGGCAGGCGTTGGTGAAAAACTGTTTTTT. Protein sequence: CASSLAAGVGEKLFF.

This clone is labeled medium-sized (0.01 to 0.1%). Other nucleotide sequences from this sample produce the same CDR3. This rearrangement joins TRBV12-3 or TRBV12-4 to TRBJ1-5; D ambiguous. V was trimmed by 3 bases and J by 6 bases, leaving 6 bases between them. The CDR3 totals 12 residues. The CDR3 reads CASSLIGQPQHF. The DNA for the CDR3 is TGTGCCAGCAGTTTGATTGGTCAGCCCCAGCATTTT.

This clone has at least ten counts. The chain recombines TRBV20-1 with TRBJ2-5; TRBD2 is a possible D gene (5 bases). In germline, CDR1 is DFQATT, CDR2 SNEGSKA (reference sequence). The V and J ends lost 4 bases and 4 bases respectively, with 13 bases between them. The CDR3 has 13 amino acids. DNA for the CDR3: TGCAGTGCTACCCGTCTAGAGGGAGAGACCCAGTACTTC. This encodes CSATRLEGETQYF.

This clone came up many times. The CDR3 DNA follows: TGTGCCAGTAGTATTACAGCAAACACTGAAGCTTTCTTT. Its protein is CASSITANTEAFF. The gene calls are TRBV19 and TRBJ1-1; D gene ambiguous. Germline-derived CDR1 and CDR2 are LNHDA and SQIVND (reference sequence). The CDR3 covers 13 residues. Trimming cost V 3 bases and J 2 bases, with 7 bases left between them.

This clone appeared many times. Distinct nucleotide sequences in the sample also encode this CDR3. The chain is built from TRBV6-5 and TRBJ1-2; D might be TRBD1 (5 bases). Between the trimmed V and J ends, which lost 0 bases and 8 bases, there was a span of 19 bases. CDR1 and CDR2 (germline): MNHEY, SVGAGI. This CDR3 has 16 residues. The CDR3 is CASSYSIRGASRGYTF. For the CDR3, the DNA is TGTGCCAGCAGTTACTCGATACGGGGCGCCTCGAGAGGCTACACCTTC.

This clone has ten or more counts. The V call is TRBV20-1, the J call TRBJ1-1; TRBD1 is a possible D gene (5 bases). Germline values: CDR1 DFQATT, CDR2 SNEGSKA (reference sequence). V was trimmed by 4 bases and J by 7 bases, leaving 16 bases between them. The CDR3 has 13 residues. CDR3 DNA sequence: TGCAGTGCTACTCCCCGGGGGAGCCTTGAAGCTTTCTTT. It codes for CSATPRGSLEAFF.

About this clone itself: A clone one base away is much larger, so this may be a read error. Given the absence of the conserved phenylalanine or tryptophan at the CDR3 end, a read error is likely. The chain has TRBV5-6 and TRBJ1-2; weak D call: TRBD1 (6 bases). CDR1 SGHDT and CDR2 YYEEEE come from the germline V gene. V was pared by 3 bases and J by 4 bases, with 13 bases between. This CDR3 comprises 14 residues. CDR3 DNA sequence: TGTGCCAGCAGCTCAACAGGGACGTCCTATGGCTACACCCTC. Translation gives CASSSTGTSYGYTL.

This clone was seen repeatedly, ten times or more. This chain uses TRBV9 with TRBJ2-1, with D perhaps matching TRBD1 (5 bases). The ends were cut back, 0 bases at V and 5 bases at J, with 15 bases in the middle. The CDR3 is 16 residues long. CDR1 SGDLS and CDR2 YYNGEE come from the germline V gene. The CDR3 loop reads CASSVEGRNEDNEQFF. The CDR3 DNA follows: TGTGCCAGCAGCGTAGAGGGGCGTAATGAGGACAATGAGCAGTTCTTC.

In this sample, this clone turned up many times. The CDR3 DNA follows: TGTGCCAGCAGTGAAGCGGCGACTAGCGGGAGAGGGGCTCTAGCCAAAAACATTCAGTACTTC. Amino acids: CASSEAATSGRGALAKNIQYF. The chain has TRBV2 and TRBJ2-4; 12 bases line up with TRBD2. The CDR3 spans 21 residues. V dropped 0 bases and J dropped 0; count of bases not matched to a gene: 12. Germline CDR1 and CDR2: SNHLY and FYNNEI.

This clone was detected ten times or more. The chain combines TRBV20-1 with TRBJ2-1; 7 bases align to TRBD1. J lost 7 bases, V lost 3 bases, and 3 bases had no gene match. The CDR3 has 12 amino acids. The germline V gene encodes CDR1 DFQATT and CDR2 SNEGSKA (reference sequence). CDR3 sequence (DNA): TGCAGTGCTAGTTTGACAGGGAATGAGCAGTTCTTC. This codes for CSASLTGNEQFF.

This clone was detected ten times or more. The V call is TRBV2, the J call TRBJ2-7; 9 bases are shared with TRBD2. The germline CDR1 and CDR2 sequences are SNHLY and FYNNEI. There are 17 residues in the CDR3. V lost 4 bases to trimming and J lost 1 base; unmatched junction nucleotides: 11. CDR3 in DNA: TGTGCCAGCAGTGGGATAGCGGGAGCGCCGCTTTCCTACGAGCAGTACTTC. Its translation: CASSGIAGAPLSYEQYF.